The 14 T cell receptor beta chains below come from one sample, sequenced in a study of blood T cell repertoires in COVID-19. This table comes from immunoSEQ multiplex PCR, and its TCRdb copy is limited to in-frame clones, with some not included. Of 30,000 to 40,000 clones listed, about 82% are singletons. The sequencing input was peripheral blood. These receptors were obtained from a man aged 80 or over with active or convalescent COVID-19.

The CDR3 loop reads CAISESGTEAFF. In DNA, the CDR3 is TGTGCCATCAGTGAGTCCGGCACTGAAGCTTTCTTT. This chain connects TRBV10-3 to TRBJ1-1; D not resolved. Per the germline V gene, CDR1 is ENHRY and CDR2 is SYGVKD. The CDR3 contains 12 residues. Trimming took 0 bases from V and 4 from J, leaving 3 bases between them.

The CDR3, as DNA: TGTGCCAGCAGTTTGAGGGATTCACCCCTCCACTTT. Amino acids: CASSLRDSPLHF. The V and J genes are TRBV27 and TRBJ1-6; D gene ambiguous. The CDR3 spans 12 residues. Trimming cost V 3 bases and J 8 bases, with 5 bases left between them. The V gene's germline CDR1 is MNHEY and CDR2 SMNVEV (reference sequence).

The chain couples TRBV3-1 (or the pseudogene TRBV3-2) to TRBJ2-1; the match to TRBD2 covers 8 bases. V gave up 3 bases and J gave up 5 bases; unmatched junction bases: 9. In germline, CDR1 is LGHDT, CDR2 YNNKEL (reference sequence). There are 16 residues in the CDR3. CDR3 in DNA: TGTGCCAGCAGCCACAGGACTAGCTTTCGGAACAATGAGCAGTTCTTC. This codes for CASSHRTSFRNNEQFF.

The chain employs TRBV2 and TRBJ2-3; weak D call: TRBD2 (6 bases). V lost 3 bases, J lost 3 bases, and 19 bases lay in between. Germline values: CDR1 SNHLY, CDR2 FYNNEI. The CDR3 totals 17 residues. CDR3 sequence: CASSEQPVGLQTDTQYF. CDR3 nucleotides: TGTGCCAGCAGTGAGCAACCCGTAGGACTACAAACAGATACGCAGTATTTT.

This chain links TRBV4-3 with TRBJ2-7; unclear D gene. Trimming removed 0 bases at V and 4 bases at J, with 13 bases between. The CDR3 runs 15 residues. From germline, CDR1 is LGHNA and CDR2 YSLEER. The CDR3 loop is CASSQDSGSRYEQYF. The DNA of the CDR3 is TGCGCCAGCAGCCAAGATTCCGGGTCCCGGTACGAGCAGTACTTC.

The gene calls are TRBV18 and TRBJ2-6; 7 bases agree with TRBD1. Germline loops: CDR1 KGHSH, CDR2 LQKENI. The V and J ends lost 4 bases and 2 bases, in that order; junction bases with no gene match: 2. The CDR3 length is 15 residues. CDR3 in DNA: TGTGCCAGCTCACGACAGGGTACTGGGGCCAACGTCCTGACTTTC. This codes for CASSRQGTGANVLTF.

The chain carries TRBV19 and TRBJ2-2; 8 positions agree with TRBD1. This CDR3 is 15 amino acids long. From germline, CDR1 is LNHDA and CDR2 SQIVND (reference sequence). Losses at the gene ends were 8 bases for V and 5 bases for J; bases not matched to a gene: 10. CDR3 sequence (DNA): TGTGCCAGTTCTACGGACAGGGCAAGGACCGGGGAGCTGTTTTTT. Translated, it gives CASSTDRARTGELFF.

V is TRBV5-1 and J is TRBJ2-7; TRBD2 matches 8 bases. The germline V gene encodes CDR1 SGHRS and CDR2 YFSETQ. J was trimmed by 6 bases and V by 4 bases; bases with no gene match: 12. The CDR3 covers 15 residues. CDR3 DNA sequence: TGCGCCAGCAGCCTAACGACTAGCGCCCCCGGCGAGCAGTACTTC. Its translation: CASSLTTSAPGEQYF.

The DNA of the CDR3 is TGTGCCAGTAGTCAAGTTATGACAGCAGTCTCTGGAAACACCATATATTTT. It encodes CASSQVMTAVSGNTIYF. This chain links TRBV19 with TRBJ1-3, with a tentative D call TRBD1 (5 bases). V lost 5 bases and J 0 bases, leaving 17 bases between the germline ends. The CDR3 sequence is 17 residues long. Germline CDR1 and CDR2: LNHDA and SQIVND (reference sequence).

The J gene is TRBJ1-2, the V gene TRBV9; D is unclear. The V end lost 0 bases, the J end lost 4 bases, and 22 bases lay between the germline ends. Germline V gene sequence: CDR1 SGDLS, CDR2 YYNGEE. The length of the CDR3 is 18 residues. The CDR3 region has the DNA TGTGCCAGCAGCGTAGGTTTCCGGAGGGAACTCGGGAGCTATGGCTACACCTTC. The encoded protein is CASSVGFRRELGSYGYTF.

V gene TRBV19 combines with J gene TRBJ2-3; D gene uncertain. Germline CDR1 is LNHDA and CDR2 is SQIVND (reference sequence). Trimming shortened V by 6 bases and J by 2 bases, and 9 bases separated the two germline ends. This CDR3 contains 13 residues. The CDR3 DNA sequence: TGTGCCAGTAGAGTGGTAGCCACAGATACGCAGTATTTT. Translation gives CASRVVATDTQYF.

The rearrangement links TRBV2 to TRBJ1-1, with D tentatively TRBD1 (6 bases). This CDR3 is 14 amino acids long. Germline assignment: CDR1 SNHLY and CDR2 FYNNEI. Trimming left V 5 bases short and J 2 bases short, with 12 bases between. CDR3 nucleotide sequence: TGTGCCAGCAGTCAACAGGGATCTAACACTGAAGCTTTCTTT. It encodes CASSQQGSNTEAFF.

The rearrangement joins TRBV12-3 or TRBV12-4 to TRBJ1-1; no clear D gene. V was trimmed by 5 bases and J by 0 bases, leaving 7 bases between them. This CDR3 has 13 residues. This CDR3 reads CASSLTVNTEAFF. The CDR3 nucleotides are TGTGCCAGCAGTCTTACAGTGAACACTGAAGCTTTCTTT.

The chain links TRBV19 to TRBJ1-6, with D perhaps TRBD1 (5 bases). The germline V gene encodes CDR1 LNHDA and CDR2 SQIVND (reference sequence). This CDR3 is built from 13 residues. The ends were cut back, 5 bases at V and 10 bases at J, with 12 bases in the middle. CDR3 amino acids: CASSPPGGSPLHF. The CDR3, as DNA: TGTGCCAGTAGTCCACCGGGGGGGTCACCCCTCCACTTT.